What follows describes a single T cell receptor beta chain. What it binds is not known. Produced via immunoSEQ multiplex PCR; TCRdb's table is partial and in-frame only. Of 40,000 to 55,000 clones listed, over 70% were seen once; the top ten hold 8% to 13%. The CDR3 runs to 14 residues. Germline V CDR1 and CDR2: SNHLY, FYNNEI. Trimming cost V 4 bases and J 6 bases, with 16 bases left between them. This sample is part of a study of OX40 agonist ivuxolimab in advanced cancers. As for the study in general: Participants averaged 60 years of age (range 23 to 79) and were under 90% male. General study findings and limits: Clones of CD4+ and CD8+ blood T cells grew by week 6 at doses of 0.1 to 3.0 mg/kg. More expanded clones were seen, on average, in CD8+ T cells than in CD4+. Some nonresponders likewise displayed low normalized T-cell clonal expansion.

The material was CD4+ or CD8+ T cells sorted from blood, obtained in a trial of the OX40 agonist ivuxolimab. This sequence was found in an adult with an advanced solid tumor such as melanoma, head and neck, liver or kidney cancer. This chain joins TRBV2 and TRBJ2-7; D tentatively reads TRBD1 or TRBD2 (6 bases each). CDR3 nucleotides: TGTGCCAGCAGTGGGGGACGGGGGCCCGGCGAGCAGTACTTC. Protein product: CASSGGRGPGEQYF. The full variable domain, its missing parts supplied by reference TRBV2 and TRBJ2-7, is EPEVTQTPSHQVTQMGQEVILRCVPISNHLYFYWYRQILGQKVEFLVSFYNNEISEKSEIFDDQFSVERPDGSNFTLKIRSTKLEDSAMYFCASSGGRGPGEQYFGPGTRLTVT.